This T cell receptor (beta chain) was profiled in a study of T cells in pancreatic ductal adenocarcinoma. General study points: Tumor samples had fewer productive templates and approximately 8-fold fewer unique clonotypes than blood.

With respect to this clone: Its specificity is unknown.

The protocol was immunoSEQ multiplex PCR, while the TCRdb copy is restricted to in-frame clones and leaves out a portion. The sample consists of more than 85,000 clones, 90% to 95% of them appearing once. The selected patients with pancreatic ductal adenocarcinoma had surgery but no neoadjuvant therapy. Sequencing was carried out using PBMCs. The receptor was derived from a human donor with pancreatic ductal adenocarcinoma.

The CDR3 sequence is CASTLGGVTEAFF. The CDR3 coding sequence is TGTGCCAGCACCCTGGGGGGGGTCACTGAAGCTTTCTTT. The chain carries TRBV5-5 and TRBJ1-1; D may be TRBD1 (5 bases). Trimming cost V 6 bases and J 4 bases, with 13 bases left between them. Germline lookup yields CDR1 SGHKS and CDR2 YYEKEE (reference sequence). The CDR3 consists of 13 residues.